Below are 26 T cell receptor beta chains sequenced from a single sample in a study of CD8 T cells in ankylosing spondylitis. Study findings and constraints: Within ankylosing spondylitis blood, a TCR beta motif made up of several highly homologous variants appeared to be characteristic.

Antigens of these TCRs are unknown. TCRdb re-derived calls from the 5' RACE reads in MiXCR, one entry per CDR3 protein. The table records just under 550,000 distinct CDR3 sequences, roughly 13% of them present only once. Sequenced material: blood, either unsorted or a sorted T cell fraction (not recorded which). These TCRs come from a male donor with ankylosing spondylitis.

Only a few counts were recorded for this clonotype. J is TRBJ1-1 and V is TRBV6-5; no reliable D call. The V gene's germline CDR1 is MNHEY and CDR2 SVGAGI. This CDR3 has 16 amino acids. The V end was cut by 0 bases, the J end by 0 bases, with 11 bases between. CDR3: CASSYSIGEVNTEAFF. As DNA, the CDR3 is TGTGCCAGCAGTTACTCGATAGGCGAGGTGAACACTGAAGCTTTCTTT.

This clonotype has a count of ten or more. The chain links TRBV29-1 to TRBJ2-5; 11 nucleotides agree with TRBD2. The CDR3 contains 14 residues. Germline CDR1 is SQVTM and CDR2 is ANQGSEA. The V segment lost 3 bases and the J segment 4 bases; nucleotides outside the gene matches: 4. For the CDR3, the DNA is TGCAGCGTTGATACTAGCGGGAGTGTAGAGACCCAGTACTTC. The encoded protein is CSVDTSGSVETQYF.

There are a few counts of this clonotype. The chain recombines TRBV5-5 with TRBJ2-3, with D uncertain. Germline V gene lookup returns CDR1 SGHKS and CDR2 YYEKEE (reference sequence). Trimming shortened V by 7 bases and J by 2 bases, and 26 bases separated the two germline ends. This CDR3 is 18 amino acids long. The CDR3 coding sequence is TGTGCCAGCCGGCAATACAGCCCCGACCGCACTATCACAGATACGCAGTATTTT. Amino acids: CASRQYSPDRTITDTQYF.

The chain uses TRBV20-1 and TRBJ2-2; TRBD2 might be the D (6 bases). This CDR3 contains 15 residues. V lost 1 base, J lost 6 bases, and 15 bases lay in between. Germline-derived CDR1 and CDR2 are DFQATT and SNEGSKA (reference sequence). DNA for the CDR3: TGCAGTGCTAGAGTCGGGAGCGGTTGGTCCGGGGAGCTGTTTTTT. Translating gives CSARVGSGWSGELFF.

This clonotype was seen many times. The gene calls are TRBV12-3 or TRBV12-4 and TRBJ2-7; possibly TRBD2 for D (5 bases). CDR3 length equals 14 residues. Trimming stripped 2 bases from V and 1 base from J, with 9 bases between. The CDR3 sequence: CASSLIEGSYEQYF. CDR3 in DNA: TGTGCCAGCAGTTTAATCGAGGGTTCCTACGAGCAGTACTTC.

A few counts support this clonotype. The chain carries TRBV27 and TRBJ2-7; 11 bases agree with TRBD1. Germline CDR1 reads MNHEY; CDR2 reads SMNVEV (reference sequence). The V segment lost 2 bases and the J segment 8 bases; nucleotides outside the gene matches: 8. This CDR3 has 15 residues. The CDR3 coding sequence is TGTGCCAGCAGTTTAGCCGGACAGGGGGCGTATAAGCAGTACTTC. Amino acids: CASSLAGQGAYKQYF.

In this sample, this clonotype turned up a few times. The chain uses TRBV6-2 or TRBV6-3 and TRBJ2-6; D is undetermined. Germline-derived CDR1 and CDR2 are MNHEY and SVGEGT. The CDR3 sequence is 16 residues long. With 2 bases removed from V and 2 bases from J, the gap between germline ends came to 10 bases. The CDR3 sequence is CASSYPNPPGANVLTF. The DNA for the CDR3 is TGTGCCAGCAGTTACCCTAACCCCCCTGGGGCCAACGTCCTGACTTTC.

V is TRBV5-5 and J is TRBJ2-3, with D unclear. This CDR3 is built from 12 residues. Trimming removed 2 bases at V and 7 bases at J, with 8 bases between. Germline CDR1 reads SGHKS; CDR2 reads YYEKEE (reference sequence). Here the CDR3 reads CASSFATNTQYF. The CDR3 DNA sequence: TGTGCCAGCAGCTTTGCGACAAATACGCAGTATTTT.

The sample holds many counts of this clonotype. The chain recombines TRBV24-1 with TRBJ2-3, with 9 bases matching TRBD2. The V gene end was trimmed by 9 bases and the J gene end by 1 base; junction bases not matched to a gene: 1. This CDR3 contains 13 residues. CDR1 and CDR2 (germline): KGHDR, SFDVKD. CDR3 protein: CATRTSGTDTQYF. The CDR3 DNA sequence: TGTGCCACCCGGACTAGCGGCACAGATACGCAGTATTTT.

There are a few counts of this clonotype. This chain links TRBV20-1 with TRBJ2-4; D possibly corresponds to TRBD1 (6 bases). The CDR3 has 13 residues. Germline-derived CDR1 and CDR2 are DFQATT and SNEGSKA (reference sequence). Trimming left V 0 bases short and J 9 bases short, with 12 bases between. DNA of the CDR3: TGCAGTGCTAGAGATCTAGGGGGTGGCATTCAGTACTTC. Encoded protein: CSARDLGGGIQYF.

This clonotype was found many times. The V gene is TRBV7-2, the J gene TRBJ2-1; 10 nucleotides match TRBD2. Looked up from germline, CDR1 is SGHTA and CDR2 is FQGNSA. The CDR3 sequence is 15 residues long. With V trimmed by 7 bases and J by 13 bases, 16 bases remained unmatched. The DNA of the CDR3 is TGTGCCAGCACCCTCATTCCAGCGGGAGGGCCCTCACAGTTCTTC. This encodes CASTLIPAGGPSQFF. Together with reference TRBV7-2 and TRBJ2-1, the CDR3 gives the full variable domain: GAGVSQSPSNKVTEKGKDVELRCDPISGHTALYWYRQSLGQGLEFLIYFQGNSAPDKSGLPSDRFSAERTGGSVSTLTIQRTQQEDSAVYLCASTLIPAGGPSQFFGPGTRLTVL.

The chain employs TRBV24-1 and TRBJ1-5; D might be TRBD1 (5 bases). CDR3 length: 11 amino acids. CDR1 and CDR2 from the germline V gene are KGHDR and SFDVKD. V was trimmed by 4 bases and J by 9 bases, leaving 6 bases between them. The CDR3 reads CATSDGGPQHF. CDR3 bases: TGTGCCACCAGTGACGGGGGGCCCCAGCATTTT.

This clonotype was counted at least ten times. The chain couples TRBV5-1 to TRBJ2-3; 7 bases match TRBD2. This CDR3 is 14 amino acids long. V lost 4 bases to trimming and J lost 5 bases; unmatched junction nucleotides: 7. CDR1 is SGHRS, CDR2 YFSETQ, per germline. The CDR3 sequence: CASSLRTSVDTQYF. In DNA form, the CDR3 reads TGCGCCAGCAGCCTGCGTACTAGCGTAGATACGCAGTATTTT. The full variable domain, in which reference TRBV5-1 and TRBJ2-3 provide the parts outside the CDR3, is KAGVTQTPRYLIKTRGQQVTLSCSPISGHRSVSWYQQTPGQGLQFLFEYFSETQRNKGNFPGRFSGRQFSNSRSEMNVSTLELGDSALYLCASSLRTSVDTQYFGPGTRLTVL.

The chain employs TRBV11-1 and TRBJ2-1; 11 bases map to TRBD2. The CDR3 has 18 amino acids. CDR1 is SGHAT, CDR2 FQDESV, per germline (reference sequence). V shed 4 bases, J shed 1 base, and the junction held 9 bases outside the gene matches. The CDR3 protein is CASSSPGLAGISYNEQFF. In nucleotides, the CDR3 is TGTGCCAGCAGCTCACCCGGACTAGCGGGTATTTCCTACAATGAGCAGTTCTTC.

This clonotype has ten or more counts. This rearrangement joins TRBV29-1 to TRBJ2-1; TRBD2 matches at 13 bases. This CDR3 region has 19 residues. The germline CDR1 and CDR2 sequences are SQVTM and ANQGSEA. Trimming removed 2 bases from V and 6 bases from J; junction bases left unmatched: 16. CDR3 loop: CSVEYPPRPGTSGTNEQFF. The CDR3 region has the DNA TGCAGCGTTGAATACCCACCTCGTCCGGGGACTAGCGGGACCAATGAGCAGTTCTTC.

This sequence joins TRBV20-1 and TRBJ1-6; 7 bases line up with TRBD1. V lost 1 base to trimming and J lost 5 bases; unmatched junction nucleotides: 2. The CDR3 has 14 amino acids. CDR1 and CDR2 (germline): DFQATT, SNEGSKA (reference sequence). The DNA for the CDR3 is TGCAGTGCTAGAGCCGGGACAGATAATTCACCCCTCCACTTT. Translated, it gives CSARAGTDNSPLHF.

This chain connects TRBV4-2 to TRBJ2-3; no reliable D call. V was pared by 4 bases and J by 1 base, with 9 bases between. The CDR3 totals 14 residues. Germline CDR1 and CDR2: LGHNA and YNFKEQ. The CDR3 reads CASSRKDGTDTQYF. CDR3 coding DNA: TGTGCCAGCAGCCGTAAGGACGGCACAGATACGCAGTATTTT.

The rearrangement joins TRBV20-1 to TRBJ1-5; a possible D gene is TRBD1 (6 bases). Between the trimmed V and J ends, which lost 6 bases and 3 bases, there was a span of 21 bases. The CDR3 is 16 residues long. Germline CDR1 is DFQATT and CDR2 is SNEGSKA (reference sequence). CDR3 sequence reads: CSARVGQIGLNQPQHF. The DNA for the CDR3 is TGCAGTGCCCGGGTCGGACAGATCGGGCTCAATCAGCCCCAGCATTTT.

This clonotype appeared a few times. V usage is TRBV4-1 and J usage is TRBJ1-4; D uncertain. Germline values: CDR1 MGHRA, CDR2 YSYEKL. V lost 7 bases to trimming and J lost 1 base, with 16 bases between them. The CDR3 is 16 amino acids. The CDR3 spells CASTRFGEGTNEKLFF. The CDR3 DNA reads TGCGCCAGCACCCGATTCGGGGAAGGAACTAATGAAAAACTGTTTTTT.

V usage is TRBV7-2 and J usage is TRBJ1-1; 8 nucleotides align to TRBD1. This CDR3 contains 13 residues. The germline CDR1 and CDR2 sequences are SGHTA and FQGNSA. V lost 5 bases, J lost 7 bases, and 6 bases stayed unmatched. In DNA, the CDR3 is TGTGCCAGCAGCCGGGACAGGTTGGATGAAGCTTTCTTT. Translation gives CASSRDRLDEAFF.

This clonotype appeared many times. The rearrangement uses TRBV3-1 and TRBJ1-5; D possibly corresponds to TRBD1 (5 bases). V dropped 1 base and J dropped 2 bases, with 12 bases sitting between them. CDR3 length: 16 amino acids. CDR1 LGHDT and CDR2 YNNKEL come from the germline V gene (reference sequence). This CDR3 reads CASSQAGGSGNQPQHF. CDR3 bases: TGTGCCAGCAGCCAAGCCGGGGGGTCAGGCAATCAGCCCCAGCATTTT. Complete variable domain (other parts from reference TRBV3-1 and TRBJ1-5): DTAVSQTPKYLVTQMGNDKSIKCEQNLGHDTMYWYKQDSKKFLKIMFSYNNKELIINETVPNRFSPKSPDKAHLNLHINSLELGDSAVYFCASSQAGGSGNQPQHFGDGTRLSIL.

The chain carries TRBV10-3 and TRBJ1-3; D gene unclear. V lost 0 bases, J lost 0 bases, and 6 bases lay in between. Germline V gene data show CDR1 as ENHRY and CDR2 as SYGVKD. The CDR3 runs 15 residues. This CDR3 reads CAISESANSGNTIYF. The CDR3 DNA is TGTGCCATCAGTGAGTCGGCGAACTCTGGAAACACCATATATTTT.

The CDR3 loop reads CASSLKTGYDYEQYF. CDR3 coding DNA: TGTGCCAGCAGCTTGAAGACAGGGTATGACTACGAGCAGTACTTC. The chain has TRBV7-4 and TRBJ2-7; TRBD1 agrees at 7 bases. J was trimmed by 3 bases and V by 3 bases; bases with no gene match: 8. Per germline, CDR1 SGHVT and CDR2 SQSDAQ. This CDR3 spans 15 amino acids.

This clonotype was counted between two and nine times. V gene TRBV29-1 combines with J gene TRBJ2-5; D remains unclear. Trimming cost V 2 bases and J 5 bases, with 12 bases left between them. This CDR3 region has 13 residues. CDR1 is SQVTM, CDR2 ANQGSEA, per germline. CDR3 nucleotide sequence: TGCAGCGTTGAAACGGGCTCTCGTGAGACCCAGTACTTC. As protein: CSVETGSRETQYF.

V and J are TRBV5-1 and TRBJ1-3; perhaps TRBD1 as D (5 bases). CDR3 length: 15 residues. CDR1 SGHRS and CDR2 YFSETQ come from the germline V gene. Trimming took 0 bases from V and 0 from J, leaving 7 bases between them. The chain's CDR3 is CASSLGGFSGNTIYF. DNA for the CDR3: TGCGCCAGCAGCTTGGGGGGGTTCTCTGGAAACACCATATATTTT.

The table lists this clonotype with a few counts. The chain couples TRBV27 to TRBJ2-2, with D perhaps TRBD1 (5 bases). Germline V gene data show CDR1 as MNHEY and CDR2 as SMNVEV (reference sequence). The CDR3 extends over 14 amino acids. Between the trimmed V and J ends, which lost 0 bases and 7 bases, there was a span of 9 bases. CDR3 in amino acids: CASSLSAGIGELFF. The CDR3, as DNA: TGTGCCAGCAGTTTATCGGCAGGGATCGGGGAGCTGTTTTTT.